The table lists the clone carrying this T cell receptor (beta chain) with a count of one. The antigen is unknown. Looked up from germline, CDR1 is SGHRS and CDR2 is YFSETQ. The length of the CDR3 is 13 residues. V was cut by 4 bases and J by 6 bases, with 14 bases left in between. This sample is drawn from a study of T cell responses to AZD1222 COVID-19 vaccine. Overall study findings and caveats: Repertoires were obtained only post-peak T cell response. Along spike, vaccine-associated CD4 TCRs were found throughout, with dominance at 160-218 and 743-854.

Produced via immunoSEQ multiplex PCR; TCRdb's table is partial and in-frame only. Among roughly 180,000 clones listed, roughly 94% were seen once. Specimen: peripheral blood, collected on day 0 of AZD1222 vaccination. The J gene is TRBJ2-7, the V gene TRBV5-1, with D perhaps matching TRBD2 (5 bases). The source is an adult in good health. The CDR3 coding sequence is TGCGCCAGCAGCCCCAGCGGACCGGGCGAGCAGTACTTC. Translation: CASSPSGPGEQYF. The full variable domain, in which reference TRBV5-1 and TRBJ2-7 provide the parts outside the CDR3, is KAGVTQTPRYLIKTRGQQVTLSCSPISGHRSVSWYQQTPGQGLQFLFEYFSETQRNKGNFPGRFSGRQFSNSRSEMNVSTLELGDSALYLCASSPSGPGEQYFGPGTRLTVT.